This T cell receptor (beta chain) was observed in a study of lymphopenia after photon versus proton radiotherapy. CDR3 size: 13 residues. V dropped 5 bases and J dropped 6 bases, with 13 bases sitting between them. Germline CDR1 SGHTA, CDR2 FQGNSA. Here immunoSEQ multiplex PCR was the method, and the copy in TCRdb shows in-frame clones only, minus some. The sample lists 53,000 or so clones; about 83% were seen once. The rearrangement uses TRBV7-2 and TRBJ1-1; tentative D call: TRBD1 (5 bases). The receptor was derived from a man over 45 with gastric cancer. Sequenced material: peripheral blood, taken from a patient treated with photon-based radiotherapy. This chain's CDR3 is CASSAGTASEAFF. The DNA of the CDR3 is TGTGCCAGCAGCGCCGGGACCGCTTCTGAAGCTTTCTTT. Drawing the rest from reference TRBV7-2 and TRBJ1-1, the complete variable domain is GAGVSQSPSNKVTEKGKDVELRCDPISGHTALYWYRQSLGQGLEFLIYFQGNSAPDKSGLPSDRFSAERTGGSVSTLTIQRTQQEDSAVYLCASSAGTASEAFFGQGTRLTVV.